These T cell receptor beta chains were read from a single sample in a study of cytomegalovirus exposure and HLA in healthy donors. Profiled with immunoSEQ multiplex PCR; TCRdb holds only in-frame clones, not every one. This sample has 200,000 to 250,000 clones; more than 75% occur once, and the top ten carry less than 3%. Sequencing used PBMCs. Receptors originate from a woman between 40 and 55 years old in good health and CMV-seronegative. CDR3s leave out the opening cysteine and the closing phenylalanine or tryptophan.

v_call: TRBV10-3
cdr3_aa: AISESRQNQPQH

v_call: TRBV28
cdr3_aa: ASSYLAEAF

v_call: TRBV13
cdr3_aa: ASSAWGGGQETQY

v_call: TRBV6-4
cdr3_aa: ASSPEGLAGGNEQF

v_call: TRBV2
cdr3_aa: ASRTDTNTEAF

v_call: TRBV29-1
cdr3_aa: SAPGGLFPGPKAGELL

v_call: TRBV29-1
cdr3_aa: SVVTGQYYEQY

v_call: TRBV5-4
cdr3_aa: ASSSGTSSNTQY

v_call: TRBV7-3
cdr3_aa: ASSFGIGKNTEAF

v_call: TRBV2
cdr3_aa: ASSRTSGRTDTQY

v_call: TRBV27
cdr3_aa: ASSTGTVLEKLF

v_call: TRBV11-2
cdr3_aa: ASRPQGNTIY

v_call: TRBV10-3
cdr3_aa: AISESPSGSSGEQY

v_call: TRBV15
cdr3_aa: ATSRATTRANEKLF

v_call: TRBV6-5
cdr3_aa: ASSYGLANTGELF

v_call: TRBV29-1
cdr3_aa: SVVRGSMDNEQF

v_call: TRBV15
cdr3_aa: ATSRDSSGNTIY

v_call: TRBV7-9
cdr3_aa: ASSYTAYNEQF

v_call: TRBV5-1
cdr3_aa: ASSTTGGNQPQH

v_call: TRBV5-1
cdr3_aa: ASSLGDSRYNEQF

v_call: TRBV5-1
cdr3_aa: ASSSGTSGDTDTQY

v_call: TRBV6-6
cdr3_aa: ASSYGQGWGEQY

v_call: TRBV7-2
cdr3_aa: ASSLQGSPGNTIY

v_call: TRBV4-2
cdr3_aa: ASSQEAGDASPLH

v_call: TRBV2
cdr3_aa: ASKVRENTEAF

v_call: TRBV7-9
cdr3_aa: ASSKTPNYGYT

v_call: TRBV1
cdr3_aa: TSSQRYEQY

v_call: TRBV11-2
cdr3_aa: ASRRTAPTNYGYT

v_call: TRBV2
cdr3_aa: ASSRPTGRGTDTQY

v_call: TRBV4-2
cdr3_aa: ASSQELGQGLLEQY

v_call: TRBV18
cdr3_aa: ASSKGLAGAAAEQF

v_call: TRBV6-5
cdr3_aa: ASSYELCVGSYEQY

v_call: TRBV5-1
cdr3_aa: ASSDRQGTSGHYEQY

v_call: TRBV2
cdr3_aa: ASGRDRGSQPQH

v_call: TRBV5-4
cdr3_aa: ASSGAGTGGGGYT

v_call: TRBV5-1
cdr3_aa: ASSSGTGVGYT

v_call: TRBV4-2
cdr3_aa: ASSQERLAGGETQY

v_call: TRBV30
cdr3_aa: AWSPHYQETQY

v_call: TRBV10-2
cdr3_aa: AIHRDRERSYEQY

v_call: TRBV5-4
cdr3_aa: ASSLAVVQETQY